The present T cell receptor (beta chain) was sequenced within a study of T cells in Graves' hyperthyroidism and ophthalmopathy. General observations from the study: Patients with ophthalmopathy were separated from those with stable hyperthyroidism by a 13 V-J model. Before onset, ophthalmopathy was predicted by the model a median around 6.2 months earlier.

This clonotype was picked up many times. Antigen: not known. Thyroid ultrasound, orbital computed tomography, clinical symptoms, and serum thyroxine and TRAb underpinned diagnoses. Amplification of TCR beta CDR3 regions used RNA as the template. RT-PCR in the first round (using the HTBI primer set) targeted the TCR CDR3. TCRdb used MiXCR to reprocess the multiplex PCR reads, holding one entry per CDR3 protein. The table lists some 98,000 distinct CDR3 sequences, approximately 40% of them singletons. This receptor was obtained from a woman aged 25 to 39 with Graves' hyperthyroidism. The sequencing sample was made of peripheral blood or thyroid tissue (not recorded which).

The CDR3 nucleotides read TGTGCCAGCAGCTCAAAGGTTGGCGGGTTTCAAGAGACCCAGTACTTC. This encodes CASSSKVGGFQETQYF. This chain uses TRBV7-9 with TRBJ2-5; weak D call: TRBD2 (5 bases). The V gene lost 4 bases and the J gene lost 2 bases, with 17 bases spanning the gap. CDR3 size: 16 residues. In germline, CDR1 is SEHNR, CDR2 FQNEAQ (reference sequence). The complete variable domain, with remaining parts taken from reference TRBV7-9 and TRBJ2-5, reads DTGVSQNPRHKITKRGQNVTFRCDPISEHNRLYWYRQTLGQGPEFLTYFQNEAQLEKSRLLSDRFSAERPKGSFSTLEIQRTEQGDSAMYLCASSSKVGGFQETQYFGPGTRLLVL.